This TCR beta chain was recovered during a study of regulatory T cells in long-lasting Graves disease. This CDR3 has 13 residues. V gave up 5 bases and J gave up 9 bases, with 17 bases separating them. Germline V CDR1 and CDR2: SGHTA, FQGTGA. As for time point: persistent/refractory GD, antithyroid drugs over 5 years with positive TRAb. RNA from PBMCs was the source of the TCR library. Researchers made TCR beta libraries by using iRepertoire HTBI primers and running Arm-PCR on CDR3 regions. TCRdb recomputed calls from the multiplex PCR reads with MiXCR, one row per CDR3 protein. The repertoire has some 450,000 distinct CDR3 sequences, 23% of them found once; the top ten carry roughly 26%.

The sequence derives from a female donor with Graves disease. Sample: peripheral blood mononuclear cells (PBMCs), taken when the disease was refractory, from a patient treated with antithyroid drugs. The chain couples TRBV7-3 to TRBJ2-7, with a possible D match to TRBD1 (8 bases). The CDR3 DNA is TGTGCCAGCAGCGTAGACAGGGGAGGGGTGCAGTACTTC. Its protein is CASSVDRGGVQYF.